This TCR beta chain was found in a study of T cell responses to AZD1222 COVID-19 vaccine. General study results and limits: Repertoire samples came only from after the peak T cell response. Most donors were white British and more were female, and clonal diversity was possibly underestimated. Baseline testing showed seropositivity in only five to seven AZD1222 recipients.

Libraries were prepared by immunoSEQ multiplex PCR; TCRdb keeps only in-frame clonotypes and omits some of them. The table lists some 84,000 clones, 70% to 90% of them singletons, with around an eighth in the top ten. Per germline, CDR1 KGHSH and CDR2 LQKENI. With 6 bases clipped from V and 0 bases from J, the junction kept 4 bases outside the gene matches. This CDR3 is 14 amino acids long. On this clone itself: Its antigen remains unknown.

This sample comprised peripheral blood, obtained 28 days after the second AZD1222 dose. This chain uses TRBV18 with TRBJ2-7, with 8 bases lining up with TRBD2. The sequence derives from an adult who received the AZD1222 COVID-19 vaccine. CDR3 sequence reads: CASSTSGSSYEQYF. The CDR3 DNA is TGTGCCAGCTCTACCAGCGGGAGCTCCTACGAGCAGTACTTC.